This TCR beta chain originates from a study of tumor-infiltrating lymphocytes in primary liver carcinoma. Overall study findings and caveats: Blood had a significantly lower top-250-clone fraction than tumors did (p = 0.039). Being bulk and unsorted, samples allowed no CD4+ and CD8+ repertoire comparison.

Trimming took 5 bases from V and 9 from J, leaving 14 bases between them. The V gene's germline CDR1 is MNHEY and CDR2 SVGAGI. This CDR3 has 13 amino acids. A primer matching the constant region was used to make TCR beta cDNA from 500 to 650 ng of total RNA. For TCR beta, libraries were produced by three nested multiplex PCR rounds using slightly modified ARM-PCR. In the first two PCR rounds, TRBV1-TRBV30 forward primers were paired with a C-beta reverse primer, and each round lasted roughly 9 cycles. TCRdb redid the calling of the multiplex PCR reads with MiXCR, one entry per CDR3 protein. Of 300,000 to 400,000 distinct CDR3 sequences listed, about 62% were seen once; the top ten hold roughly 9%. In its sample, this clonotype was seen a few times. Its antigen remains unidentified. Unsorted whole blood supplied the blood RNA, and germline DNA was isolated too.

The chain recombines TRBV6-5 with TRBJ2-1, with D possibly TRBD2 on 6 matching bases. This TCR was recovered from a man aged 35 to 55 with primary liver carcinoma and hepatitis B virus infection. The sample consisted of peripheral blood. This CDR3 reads CASSLGGMGEQFF. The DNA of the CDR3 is TGTGCCAGCAGTCTAGGAGGGATGGGTGAGCAGTTCTTC.